This T cell receptor (beta chain) is from a study of Ad26.COV2.S vaccination and SARS-CoV-2 variants (dated by TCRdb to about 2021). A note on the overall study: TCRbeta repertoire sequencing was used to assess the specificity and breadth of SARS-CoV-2-reactive T cell receptors after Ad26.COV2.S vaccination. The TCR-sequenced set comprised approximately 32 samples: approximately 19 Ad26.COV2.S vaccine recipients, 5 placebo recipients and 8 SARS-CoV-2 convalescent individuals. Overall results and qualifications from the work: Non-spike TCR breadth was comparable between vaccine and placebo recipients, consistent with the vaccine containing only spike. The authors noted that total T cell responses may have been underestimated by the TCR breadth and depth analyses. Substantial breadth of spike-specific CD8+ and CD4+ T cell responses was reported after vaccination. Spike-specific TCR breadth was higher in Ad26.COV2.S recipients than in placebo recipients (P = 0.0014).

About this clone: Its cognate antigen has yet to be identified. The record has no base qualities; no much larger clone is one base away.

From a lookup of the germline V gene, CDR1 and CDR2 are SNHLY and FYNNEI. A distance of 8 bases separates the germline ends of V and J, which lose 2 bases and 0 bases respectively. From its cysteine to its phenylalanine, the CDR3 spans 15 amino acids. Only CDR3 DNA remains: 45 bases, in frame from the first base. TCRbeta CDR3 regions were sequenced with the immunoSEQ Assay. After extraction, genomic DNA underwent amplification by bias-controlled multiplex PCR, followed by high-throughput sequencing. For the original study's pipeline: To quantify the absolute abundance of every unique TCRbeta CDR3 region, sequences were collapsed and filtered. T cell fraction was estimated by normalizing TCRbeta template counts to usable DNA, with usable DNA measured through amplification of reference genes found in all nucleated cells. Repertoire TCRs were annotated as SARS-CoV-2-specific by exact matching of V gene, CDR3 amino acid sequence and J gene to a known reactive TCR set. MIRA supplied the reference SARS-CoV-2 TCR set, which was filtered for enrichment in COVID-19-positive ImmuneCODE repertoires so that public or cross-reactive TCRs were removed. Using the MIRA antigens, annotated TCRs were further analysed by specific ORF or by position within an ORF. Breadth was defined as the number of annotated unique rearrangements divided by the total number of unique productive rearrangements, and depth was defined as the summed frequency of the annotated unique rearrangements. Two-sided Wilcoxon rank-sum tests were applied when comparing TCR breadth between groups. The immuneACCESS repertoire file appears here via TCRdb, limited to in-frame rearrangements. These files lack a portion of the clones; in checked studies, under half of the deficit traces to unresolved V genes, and the cause of the others is not known. The V and J calls and clone size are taken from that table; D and trimming were inferred from the DNA. The sample has over 85,000 clones on record, about 78% of them singletons. The ten largest make up approximately 15% of the sample.

Per the publication, the time point label means: individuals recovered from natural SARS-CoV-2 infection. The rearranged segments are TRBV2 and TRBJ1-5; the D gene cannot be named for sure. Sample: peripheral blood, taken after recovery from COVID-19. The clonotype was recovered from a human donor who had recovered from COVID-19. The CDR3 reads as follows: CASSERVYSNQPQHF. The DNA is TGTGCCAGCAGTGAAAGGGTTTATAGCAATCAGCCCCAGCATTTT.